Listed below are T cell receptor beta chains from one sample, sequenced in a study of blood T cell repertoires in COVID-19. Using immunoSEQ multiplex PCR, the repertoire was profiled, and TCRdb retains in-frame clones only, with some absent. The repertoire holds about 140,000 clones, with about nine tenths as singletons. Sequencing input: peripheral blood. These TCRs come from a human donor with COVID-19, enrolled during active disease. The donor label of this sample is uncertain. Both conserved end residues are part of each CDR3. Fields, in order: V gene, CDR3 length, clone size, J gene, D gene, CDR3 protein, CDR3 DNA. D genes are given only for firm matches. A row's size may be missing; if present it is once, few, many or a size class.

>TRBV7-9|12|.|TRBJ2-5|.
CASSSNQETQYF
TGTGCCAGCAGCTCTAACCAAGAGACCCAGTACTTC
>TRBV7-9|17|.|TRBJ2-1|.
CASSLGAGSGAYNEQFF
TGTGCCAGCAGCTTAGGGGCTGGAAGCGGAGCCTACAATGAGCAGTTCTTC
>TRBV12-1|17|.|TRBJ2-7|.
CASRLPGPGQLSYEQYF
TGTGCCAGCAGACTGCCGGGGCCGGGACAGCTATCCTACGAGCAGTACTTC
>TRBV19|16|.|TRBJ1-2|TRBD1
CASSRPAGGRGYGYTF
TGTGCCAGTAGCCGACCTGCAGGGGGCCGTGGCTATGGCTACACCTTC
>TRBV7-2|15|.|TRBJ2-1|TRBD2
CASSSQPGLGDEQFF
TGTGCCAGCAGCTCGCAGCCGGGACTAGGCGATGAGCAGTTCTTC
>TRBV7-9|14|.|TRBJ1-6|.
CASSLEQYNSPLHF
TGTGCCAGCAGCTTAGAACAGTATAATTCACCCCTCCACTTT
>TRBV5-1|13|few|TRBJ1-1|.
CASSATGNTEAFF
TGCGCCAGCAGCGCGACAGGGAACACTGAAGCTTTCTTT
>TRBV5-4|15|.|TRBJ2-1|TRBD1
CASTSETGLYNEQFF
TGTGCCAGCACCTCCGAGACAGGGCTTTACAATGAGCAGTTCTTC
>TRBV4-1|15|.|TRBJ1-2|TRBD1
CASSRLGQENYGYTF
TGCGCCAGCAGCCGCCTTGGACAGGAAAACTATGGCTACACCTTC
>TRBV11-2|16|.|TRBJ1-2|TRBD1
CASSLEVGTGVDGYTF
TGTGCCAGCAGCTTAGAAGTAGGGACAGGCGTCGATGGCTACACCTTC
>TRBV29-1|14|.|TRBJ1-1|.
CSVEGGPRGTEAFF
TGCAGCGTTGAAGGGGGGCCACGAGGAACTGAAGCTTTCTTT
>TRBV13|14|.|TRBJ1-1|.
CASSFGREDTEAFF
TGTGCCAGCAGCTTCGGCAGGGAGGACACTGAAGCTTTCTTT
>TRBV30|13|.|TRBJ1-1|TRBD1
CAWSEQGGSEAFF
TGTGCCTGGAGTGAACAGGGGGGCTCCGAAGCTTTCTTT
>TRBV7-3|13|.|TRBJ1-1|TRBD1
CASSRQGYTEAFF
TGTGCCAGCAGCAGACAGGGATACACTGAAGCTTTCTTT
>TRBV24-1|15|.|TRBJ1-5|TRBD1
CATSDRQGGDQPQHF
TGTGCCACCAGTGATAGGCAGGGGGGCGATCAGCCCCAGCATTTT
>TRBV5-6|16|.|TRBJ2-3|.
CASSPRGGEKTDTQYF
TGTGCCAGCAGCCCGAGGGGAGGAGAAAAGACAGATACGCAGTATTTT
>TRBV5-4|13|.|TRBJ1-4|.
CASSDRTRGKLFF
TGTGCCAGCAGCGACAGGACTAGGGGAAAACTGTTTTTT
>TRBV12-3/TRBV12-4|13|.|TRBJ2-3|.
CASSLLPVDTQYF
TGTGCCAGCAGTTTACTCCCGGTCGATACGCAGTATTTT
>TRBV30|14|few|TRBJ1-4|.
CAWSTGQFNEKLFF
TGTGCCTGGTCAACTGGACAGTTTAATGAAAAACTGTTTTTT